This entry describes one TCR beta chain. Its cognate antigen has yet to be identified. No base quality information exists; no much larger clone differs at one position. Receptor libraries were prepared by the immunoSEQ multiplex PCR assay. For the multiplex PCR, a mixture combining 60 forward primers for TCR Vbeta segments and 13 reverse primers for TCR Jbeta segments was used. The CDR3 region of rearranged TCR beta genes was amplified from genomic DNA with a multiplex PCR assay. The Illumina HiSeq System was used to sequence the amplified TCR beta libraries as 87-base-pair reads. As for the authors' bioinformatics: In a later analysis, 77 million or so unique TCR beta chains were counted across the approximately 640 repertoires, and approximately 11 million of these chains were shared by at least two donors. Raw reads were error-corrected and collapsed into unique sequences by a nearest-neighbor algorithm in which closely related sequences were merged to remove PCR and sequencing errors. To assign V, D and J gene segments, CDR3 sequences were aligned to IMGT reference sequences. For a sequence to be retained, at least a six-nucleotide match to both a V gene segment and a J gene segment was required. Rearrangements were called productive when the CDR3 lacked stop codons and stayed in frame with V and J; all others were non-productive. CDR3 was defined by IMGT convention, running from the second conserved V-encoded cysteine to the conserved J-encoded phenylalanine. In an earlier analysis of 587 of the donors, sequences lacking an unambiguous match to a single V gene segment were excluded. In an earlier analysis of around 600 of the donors, V segments were called functional above 56.7% productive rearrangements and were called segregating when the between-donor standard deviation exceeded 5%. A statistical classification framework was developed to diagnose cytomegalovirus status using the catalog of TCR beta chain sequences. In a later analysis, TCR nucleotide sequences were compared against IMGT/GENE-DB human TR gene sequences so that V and J genes could be assigned. A later analysis assigned CDR3 sequences and most-parsimonious VDJ recombination scenarios with the TCRdist pipeline. A later analysis defined each TCR beta chain by its CDR3 amino acid sequence plus V-gene family, and excluded reads lacking a unique V-gene family. A later analysis removed roughly 590 highly shared, low-generation-probability nucleotide sequences to deal with suspected cross-contamination and a sequencing artifact. For each public chain, a later analysis derived a clonal expansion index from normalized ranks of inferred template counts within each repertoire. Generation probabilities in a later analysis came from a VDJ recombination model fitted to out-of-frame rearrangements, and those results were checked against IGoR. A later analysis scored TCR-TCR, TCR-HLA and TCR-CMV co-occurrence with hypergeometric tests, applying a repertoire-size bias correction to TCR pairs. False discovery rates were estimated in a later analysis by permuting HLA or CMV assignments 20 times. In a later analysis, co-occurring TCRs were grouped using DBSCAN, with TCRdist sequence similarity added in when clustering inside HLA-allele-positive subsets. Repertoires with fewer than 30,000 or more than 120,000 public chains were left out of co-occurrence clustering, as were five repertoires with anomalous nucleotide sharing. TCRdb mirrors the immuneACCESS table, restricted to in-frame sequences. Some clones are absent from its copies; in checked studies, under half trace to an unresolved V gene, and the reason for the others is unknown. V and J calls and clone size follow that table, whereas D and trimming were derived from the DNA. The sample yields tens of thousands of clones; approximately 83% were counted once. The ten largest clonotypes hold about 4% of the sample.

Its CDR3 holds 15 amino acids, cysteine through phenylalanine. Left in the record is the CDR3 DNA by itself, 45 bases read in frame from the first base. The CDR1 and CDR2 encoded by the germline V gene are SGHRS and YFSETQ. The V and J ends are trimmed by 4 bases and 3 bases, leaving 14 bases between them. The cohort consisted of approximately 690 healthy bone marrow donors. At the time of sampling, all cohort members were nominally healthy, though unrecorded immune exposures were likely present. The donor was CMV seronegative and was included in the group of 352 seronegative cohort members. A peripheral blood sample was provided by each donor, and peripheral blood mononuclear cells were used for TCR beta sequencing. The Qiagen DNeasy Blood Extraction Kit was used to extract genomic DNA from the blood cell samples. This record belongs to a study of cytomegalovirus exposure and HLA in healthy donors (dated by TCRdb to 2017 to 2019). For context, the study as a whole: According to an earlier analysis of a few hundred of the donors, 150 million to 200 million T cells yielded roughly 110 million unique TCR beta sequences and around 280 Gb of sequence data. A separate validation cohort of roughly 130 different subjects was used in addition to the approximately 610-subject first cohort. The number of typed donors differed by locus: about 620-630 for A, B, C, DRB1 and DQB1; approximately 520 for DQA1; around 580 for DPA1; and some 470 for DPB1. On average, around 200,000 unique TCR beta nucleotide sequences were sequenced per donor among 350 to 400 genotyped donors of the cohort, with roughly 20% of those sequences being non-productive. Donor age, sex, ethnicity and CMV serostatus were compiled together with the repertoire data. To predict cytomegalovirus infection status, the study combined high-throughput TCR immunosequencing, statistical association of individual TCRs with disease status, and machine learning. The T cell repertoires of some 670 subjects were profiled by immunosequencing and related to cytomegalovirus serostatus. Both class I and class II loci were covered by HLA typing, at four-digit resolution. The study aimed to test whether cataloging public T cell receptors could reveal signatures of past pathogen exposure. Rather than drawing on any new phenotypic data, the later analysis identified candidate immune exposures from TCR beta sequences and the way those sequences occurred across donors. To decide whether each TCR beta V gene segment behaved as functional or pseudogenic, an earlier analysis of some 600 of the donors relied on high-throughput TCR beta sequencing. The genetic ancestry cluster associated with self-reported Caucasian donors included 80% to 90% of the roughly 400 genotyped donors. Every discovery cohort repertoire had been produced on one sequencing platform. About five DR-DQ haplotypes were handled as single units for association and clustering, since linkage in the cohort was strong. A later analysis re-analyzed previously published TCR beta repertoires from 500 to 700 donors and added high-resolution HLA genotyping to study TCR occurrence patterns. About 280 gigabases of sequencing data and around 85 million unique TCR sequences made up an early release that covered about 640 HLA-typed donors. A later genetic analysis took genome-wide SNP genotypes for about three fifths of the 666 donors and used that subset as a discovery cohort. Summary of the overall study and its limitations: In an earlier analysis of 587 of the donors, most TCR beta V segments appeared in productive rearrangements about 90% or about 30% of the time, broadly matching IMGT annotations. HLA typing was unavailable for some donors at each locus, so association tests used only the typed subset. A later analysis found that HLA-associated TCR beta chains were more clonally expanded and had lower generation probabilities than equally common non-associated chains. In vitro tests confirmed that a few of the cytomegalovirus-associated TCR beta chains recognize cytomegalovirus antigens. When HLA alleles, especially DR and DQ, strongly co-occurred, TCR associations were difficult to assign to individual alleles. The earlier analysis of about 600 of the donors excluded 15 to 20 rarely observed V segments, including chromosome 9 orphons, because counts were too low. Compared with the roughly 600-donor mean, donors in an Asian-associated ancestry cluster had fewer N-insertions in productive TCRs, according to a later genetic analysis. Linkage disequilibrium might explain the correlated functional status among segregating V segments, but an unknown experimental factor could not be ruled out. The only immune exposure information available for the cohort was CMV serostatus. The study listed approximately 150 TCR beta chains as associated with cytomegalovirus. An association between a missense DCLRE1C variant and V-gene and J-gene trimming of TCR beta chains was found in a later genetic analysis and replicated in an independent cohort. Presence/absence analyses assumed roughly uniform sequencing depth across donors, an assumption that may not hold. While some public TCRs were present in many individuals, most TCR sequences turned up only very rarely across donors. It was suggested by the authors that the approach could potentially be generalized to other disease states and immunological phenotypes. Cytomegalovirus status was reported to be diagnosed by the classifier with high specificity and sensitivity in both the original and validation cohorts. A group of highly shared sequence variants was considered likely to be a technical artifact of the sequencing pipeline. This cohort had only TCR beta chains sequenced, and the lack of alpha or paired-chain data limited which features could be detected. A later analysis found that TCR association rates varied across HLA loci, with DRB1 alleles showing the most associated TCRs and HLA-C alleles the fewest. The 87-base-pair reads could not distinguish some IMGT-functional V segments, including TRBV6-2 and TRBV6-3, so those segments were excluded. A later analysis found that most CMV-associated TCR beta chains appeared HLA-restricted, with HLA associations seemingly driven largely by CMV exposure. Several of the top co-occurrence clusters appeared to be linked to parvovirus B19, influenza, CMV and Epstein-Barr virus, according to a later analysis. At a false discovery rate of 0.05, a later analysis linked about 16,000 TCR beta sequences to specific HLA alleles. A further reported finding was that TCR beta sequences accurately predicted the HLA-A and HLA-B alleles for most subjects in the first cohort.

The receptor was isolated from a man aged 50 to 59 in good health and CMV-seronegative. The sequence is built from TRBV5-1 and TRBJ2-1, and possibly TRBD2, on 6 matching bases. Sequences were obtained from PBMCs. The CDR3: CASSLSGDYYNEQFF. The DNA sequence follows: TGCGCCAGCAGCCTTTCGGGAGACTACTACAATGAGCAGTTCTTC.